The clone carrying this TCR beta chain was seen a few times. Its specificity is unknown. These data originate in a study of T cell repertoires in cytomegalovirus infection. Study overall: Both a matching HLA type and CMV infection were indicated by public TCR beta signatures.

Findings and caveats of the study: In two of eight donors, the top clonotype was HLA-C-restricted CMV-specific. Totalled public TCR beta family frequency picked out people who carried CMV plus the relevant HLA.

TCRdb reanalysed the reads using MiXCR and keeps one entry per CDR3 protein. This sample has about 920,000 distinct CDR3 sequences; roughly 30% occur once, and the top ten carry 11% to 15%. The source of this sequence is a human donor in good health (CMV status not recorded). Some clones in this sample may be carry-over from other donors' samples. The sequencing here drew on cultured CD8+ T cells from PBMCs, taken from culture after CMV antigen stimulation.

CDR3 nucleotides: TGTGCCAGCAGTGACCTGGGGGAGGGGTGGGATGGCTACACCTTC. Protein sequence: CASSDLGEGWDGYTF. The chain links TRBV6-1 to TRBJ1-2; D is possibly TRBD1 (5 bases). Germline CDR1 and CDR2: MNHNS and SASEGT. Trimming shortened V by 3 bases and J by 6 bases, and 17 bases separated the two germline ends. CDR3 length: 15 residues.